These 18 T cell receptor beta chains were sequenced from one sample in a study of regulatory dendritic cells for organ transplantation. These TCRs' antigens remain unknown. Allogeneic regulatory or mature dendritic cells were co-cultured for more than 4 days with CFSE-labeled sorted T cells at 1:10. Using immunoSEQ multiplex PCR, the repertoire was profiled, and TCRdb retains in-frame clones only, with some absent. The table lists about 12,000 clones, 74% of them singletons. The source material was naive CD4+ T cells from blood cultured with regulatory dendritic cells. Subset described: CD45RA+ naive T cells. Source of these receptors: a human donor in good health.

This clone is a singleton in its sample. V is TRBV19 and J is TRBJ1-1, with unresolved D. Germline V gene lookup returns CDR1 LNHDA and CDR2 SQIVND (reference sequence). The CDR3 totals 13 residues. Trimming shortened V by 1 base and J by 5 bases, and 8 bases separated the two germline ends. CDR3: CASSIVGKTEAFF. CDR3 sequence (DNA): TGTGCCAGTAGTATAGTCGGGAAGACTGAAGCTTTCTTT.

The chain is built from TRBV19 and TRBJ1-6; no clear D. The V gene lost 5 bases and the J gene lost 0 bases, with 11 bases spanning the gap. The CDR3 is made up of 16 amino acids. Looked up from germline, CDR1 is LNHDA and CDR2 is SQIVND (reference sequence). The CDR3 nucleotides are TGTGCCAGTAGTCCTTCGAGGAGCTCCTATAATTCACCCCTCCACTTT. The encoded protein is CASSPSRSSYNSPLHF. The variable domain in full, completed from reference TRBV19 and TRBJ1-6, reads DGGITQSPKYLFRKEGQNVTLSCEQNLNHDAMYWYRQDPGQGLRLIYYSQIVNDFQKGDIAEGYSVSREKKESFPLTVTSAQKNPTAFYLCASSPSRSSYNSPLHFGNGTRLTVT.

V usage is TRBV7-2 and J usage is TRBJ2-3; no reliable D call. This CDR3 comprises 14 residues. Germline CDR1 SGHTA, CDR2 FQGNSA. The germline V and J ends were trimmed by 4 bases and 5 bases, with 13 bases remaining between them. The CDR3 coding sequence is TGTGCCAGCAGCTCTCGACCGGCAGGAGATACGCAGTATTTT. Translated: CASSSRPAGDTQYF.

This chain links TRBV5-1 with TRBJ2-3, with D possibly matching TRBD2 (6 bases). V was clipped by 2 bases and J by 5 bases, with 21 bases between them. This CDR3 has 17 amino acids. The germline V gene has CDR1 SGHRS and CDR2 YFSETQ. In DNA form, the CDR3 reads TGCGCCAGCAGCTTAACCATATCGGGGGTCGGTATAGATACGCAGTATTTT. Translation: CASSLTISGVGIDTQYF.

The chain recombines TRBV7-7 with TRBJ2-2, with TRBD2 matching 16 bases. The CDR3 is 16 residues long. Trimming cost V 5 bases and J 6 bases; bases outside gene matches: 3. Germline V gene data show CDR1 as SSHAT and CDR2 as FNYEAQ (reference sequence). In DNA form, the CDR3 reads TGTGCCAGCAGCGCCGGGACTAGCGGGGGGGCCGGGGAGCTGTTTTTT. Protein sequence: CASSAGTSGGAGELFF.

CDR3 loop: CASTFSGVANTEAFF. In DNA form, the CDR3 reads TGTGCCAGCACCTTCTCAGGGGTGGCTAACACTGAAGCTTTCTTT. The chain uses TRBV16 and TRBJ1-1, with D possibly matching TRBD1 (6 bases). The CDR3 has 15 amino acids. Germline CDR1 reads KGHSY; CDR2 reads FQNENV. V was shortened by 7 bases and J by 2 bases, with 17 bases between the two germline ends. Filled out from reference TRBV16 and TRBJ1-1, the complete variable domain reads GEEVAQTPKHLVRGEGQKAKLYCAPIKGHSYVFWYQQVLKNEFKFLISFQNENVFDETGMPKERFSAKCLPNSPCSLEIQATKLEDSAVYFCASTFSGVANTEAFFGQGTRLTVV.

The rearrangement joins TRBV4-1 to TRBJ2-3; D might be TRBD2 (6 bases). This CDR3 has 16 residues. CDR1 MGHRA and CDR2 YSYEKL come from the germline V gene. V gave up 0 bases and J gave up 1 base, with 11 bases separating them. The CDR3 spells CASSQDSTGGTDTQYF. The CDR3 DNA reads TGCGCCAGCAGCCAAGACTCAACGGGGGGCACAGATACGCAGTATTTT.

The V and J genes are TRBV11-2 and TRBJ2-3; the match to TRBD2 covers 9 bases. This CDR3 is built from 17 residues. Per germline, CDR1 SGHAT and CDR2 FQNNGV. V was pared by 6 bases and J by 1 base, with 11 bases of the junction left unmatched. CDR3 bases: TGTGCCAGCAGTCGAGGCTATGCGGGGGGGGGCACAGATACGCAGTATTTT. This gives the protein CASSRGYAGGGTDTQYF. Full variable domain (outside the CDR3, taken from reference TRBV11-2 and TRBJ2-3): EAGVAQSPRYKIIEKRQSVAFWCNPISGHATLYWYQQILGQGPKLLIQFQNNGVVDDSQLPKDRFSAERLKGVDSTLKIQPAKLEDSAVYLCASSRGYAGGGTDTQYFGPGTRLTVL.

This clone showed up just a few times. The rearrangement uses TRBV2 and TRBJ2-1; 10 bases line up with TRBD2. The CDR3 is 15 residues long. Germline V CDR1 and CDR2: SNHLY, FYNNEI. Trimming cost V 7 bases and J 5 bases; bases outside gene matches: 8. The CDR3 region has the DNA TGTGCCAGCAATCCGACTAGCGGGCTAAACAATGAGCAGTTCTTC. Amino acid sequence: CASNPTSGLNNEQFF.

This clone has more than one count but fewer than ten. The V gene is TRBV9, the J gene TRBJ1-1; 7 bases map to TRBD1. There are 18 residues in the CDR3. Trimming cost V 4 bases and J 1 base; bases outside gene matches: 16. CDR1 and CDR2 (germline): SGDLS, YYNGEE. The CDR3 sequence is CASSSSGQGDLGNTEAFF. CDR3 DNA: TGTGCCAGCAGCTCCAGTGGGCAGGGGGACCTCGGGAACACTGAAGCTTTCTTT. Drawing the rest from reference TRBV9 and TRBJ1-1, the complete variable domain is DSGVTQTPKHLITATGQRVTLRCSPRSGDLSVYWYQQSLDQGLQFLIQYYNGEERAKGNILERFSAQQFPDLHSELNLSSLELGDSALYFCASSSSGQGDLGNTEAFFGQGTRLTVV.

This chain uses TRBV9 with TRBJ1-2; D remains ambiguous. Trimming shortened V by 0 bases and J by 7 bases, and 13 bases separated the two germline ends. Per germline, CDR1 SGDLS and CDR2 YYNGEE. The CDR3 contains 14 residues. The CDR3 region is CASSVDLLSGGYTF. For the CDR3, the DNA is TGTGCCAGCAGCGTAGATCTCCTCTCGGGTGGCTACACCTTC.

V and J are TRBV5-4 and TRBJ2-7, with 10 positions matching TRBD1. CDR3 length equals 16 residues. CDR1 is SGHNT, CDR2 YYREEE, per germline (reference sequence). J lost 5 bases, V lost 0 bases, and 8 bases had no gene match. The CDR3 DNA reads TGTGCCAGCAGCTTGGGCCCGGGACAGGGGTATAACGAGCAGTACTTC. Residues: CASSLGPGQGYNEQYF.

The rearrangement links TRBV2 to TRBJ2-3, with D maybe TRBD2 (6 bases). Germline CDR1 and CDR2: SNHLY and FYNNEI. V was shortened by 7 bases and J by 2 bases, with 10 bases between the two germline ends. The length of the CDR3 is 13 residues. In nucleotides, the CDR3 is TGTGCCAGCACCCGCGGGAACACAGATACGCAGTATTTT. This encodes CASTRGNTDTQYF. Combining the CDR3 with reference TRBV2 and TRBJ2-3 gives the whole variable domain EPEVTQTPSHQVTQMGQEVILRCVPISNHLYFYWYRQILGQKVEFLVSFYNNEISEKSEIFDDQFSVERPDGSNFTLKIRSTKLEDSAMYFCASTRGNTDTQYFGPGTRLTVL.

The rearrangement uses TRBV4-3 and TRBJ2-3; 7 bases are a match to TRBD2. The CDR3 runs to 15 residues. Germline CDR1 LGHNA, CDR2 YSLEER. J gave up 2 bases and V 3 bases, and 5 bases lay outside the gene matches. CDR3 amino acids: CASSHLAVNTDTQYF. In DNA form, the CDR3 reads TGCGCCAGCAGCCATCTAGCGGTAAACACAGATACGCAGTATTTT.

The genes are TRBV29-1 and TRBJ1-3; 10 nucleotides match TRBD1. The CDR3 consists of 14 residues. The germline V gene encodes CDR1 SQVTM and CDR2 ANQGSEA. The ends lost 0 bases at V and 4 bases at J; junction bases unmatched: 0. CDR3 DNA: TGCAGCGTTGAAGAGACAGGGGGCGGAAACACCATATATTTT. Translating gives CSVEETGGGNTIYF.

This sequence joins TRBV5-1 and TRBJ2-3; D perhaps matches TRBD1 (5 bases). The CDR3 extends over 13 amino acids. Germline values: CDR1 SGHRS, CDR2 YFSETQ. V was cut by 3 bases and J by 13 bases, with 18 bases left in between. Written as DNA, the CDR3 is TGCGCCAGCAGCTCCCTCGTAGGGGAAGAGGAGTATTTT. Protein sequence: CASSSLVGEEEYF. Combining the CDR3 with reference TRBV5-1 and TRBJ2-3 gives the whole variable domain KAGVTQTPRYLIKTRGQQVTLSCSPISGHRSVSWYQQTPGQGLQFLFEYFSETQRNKGNFPGRFSGRQFSNSRSEMNVSTLELGDSALYLCASSSLVGEEEYFGPGTRLTVL.

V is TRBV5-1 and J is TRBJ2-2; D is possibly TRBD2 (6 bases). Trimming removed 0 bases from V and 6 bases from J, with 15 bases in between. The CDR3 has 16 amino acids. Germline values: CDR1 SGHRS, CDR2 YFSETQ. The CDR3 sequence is CASSLVGGSGSGELFF. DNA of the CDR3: TGCGCCAGCAGCTTGGTAGGAGGGTCGGGGTCCGGGGAGCTGTTTTTT.

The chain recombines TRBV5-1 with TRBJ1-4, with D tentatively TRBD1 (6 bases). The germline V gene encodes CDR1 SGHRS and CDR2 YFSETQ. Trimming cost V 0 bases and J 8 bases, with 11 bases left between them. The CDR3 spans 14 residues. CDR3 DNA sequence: TGCGCCAGCAGCTTGGGGGGGCAGGGGGAAAAACTGTTTTTT. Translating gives CASSLGGQGEKLFF.